This T cell receptor beta chain originates from a study of radiation and T cells in renal cell carcinoma. Study details: Nephrectomy followed 15 Gy stereotactic body radiation by 4 weeks.

Findings and caveats of the study: Without pretreatment biopsies, baseline tumor clonotype presence was undetermined.

Repertoires were generated with immunoSEQ multiplex PCR, while TCRdb's copy carries only in-frame clones and drops some. The data show approximately 150,000 clones, about nine tenths seen once. Noted time point: baseline pretreatment blood. This sample's treatment: 15 Gy SBRT to primary tumor, nephrectomy 4 weeks later. Serial blood draws occurred at baseline and 2 and 4 weeks post-SBRT. Concerning this clone itself: What it binds is unknown.

This sequence originates from a woman in her sixties or seventies with renal cell carcinoma. The sample here was blood, taken from a patient whose treatment included radiotherapy and nephrectomy.

The CDR3 reads CASSLDNTVYEQYF. The CDR3 nucleotides are TGTGCCAGCAGCTTAGATAACACGGTATACGAGCAGTACTTC. The chain links TRBV7-2 to TRBJ2-7, with D unresolved. Trimming removed 1 base at V and 4 bases at J, with 11 bases between. Germline V lookup: CDR1 SGHTA, CDR2 FQGNSA. The CDR3 runs to 14 residues. Looking up the rest from reference TRBV7-2 and TRBJ2-7 gives the full variable domain: GAGVSQSPSNKVTEKGKDVELRCDPISGHTALYWYRQSLGQGLEFLIYFQGNSAPDKSGLPSDRFSAERTGGSVSTLTIQRTQQEDSAVYLCASSLDNTVYEQYFGPGTRLTVT.